This record looks at one T cell receptor beta chain sequence and its context. Its target is unknown. This entry comes from a study of cytotoxic CD8 clonotypes in ibrutinib-treated CLL. Across the study: For this cohort, patients were some eleven relapsed/refractory and 15 treatment-naive, while under 18 were IGHV unmutated. Outcomes included approximately 24 partial and 2 complete responses; after median roughly 69 months, roughly 15 stayed remitted and roughly twelve progressed. Broader study findings: Clonality went higher at ibrutinib response and then dropped back toward baseline at progression. Under therapy, public clonotypes either contracted or stayed stable, and they were uncommon.

Deletions cut 0 bases from V and 0 bases from J, with 7 bases between. The CDR3 covers 15 residues. Germline V gene data show CDR1 as SGDLS and CDR2 as YYNGEE. Sequenced by immunoSEQ multiplex PCR; TCRdb stores in-frame clones only, minus some. The sample shows tens of thousands of clones, about 81% of them seen only once. The chain has TRBV9 and TRBJ1-3; D perhaps matches TRBD1 (5 bases). The sample consisted of PBMCs, taken before ibrutinib treatment. The TCR sequence derives from a human donor with chronic lymphocytic leukemia. The CDR3 region has the DNA TGTGCCAGCAGCGTAGCAGGGAACTCTGGAAACACCATATATTTT. It yields the protein CASSVAGNSGNTIYF.